This TCR beta chain originates from a study of CD8 T cells in Susac syndrome. Broader study findings: By the study's own acknowledgment, its TCR sequencing and HLA analysis included relatively few individuals.

Stable or active relapsing-remitting multiple sclerosis, untreated and meeting revised McDonald criteria, defined the controls. Negative isolation yielded CD8+ and CD4+ T cells; FACS enriched TEMRA cells. Reverse transcription of 0.5 to 1 ug RNA used random hexamers. The amplification used immunoSEQ multiplex PCR on TCR beta CDR3; it spanned 54 Vbeta and 13 Jbeta. TCRdb passed the immunoSEQ multiplex PCR reads through MiXCR, listing each CDR3 protein once. The sample lists around 180,000 distinct CDR3 sequences, about 94% occurring once. Remarks on this clonotype: Its antigen is undetermined.

This TCR came from a human donor with multiple sclerosis. Sequencing was done on a sample of CD4+ T cells from PBMCs.

Here the CDR3 reads CASSVRTGTDTQYF. CDR3 coding DNA: TGTGCCAGCAGCGTACGAACTGGCACAGATACGCAGTATTTT. The chain has TRBV9 and TRBJ2-3; no reliable D call. Trimming left V 1 base short and J 1 base short, with 7 bases between. CDR1 and CDR2 from the germline V gene are SGDLS and YYNGEE. This CDR3 contains 14 residues.